This T cell receptor beta chain was sequenced for a study of T cells and copy number aberrations in small-cell lung cancer. The method was immunoSEQ multiplex PCR; TCRdb's version includes in-frame clones alone and lacks a portion of them. The top ten hold about 4.5% of the sample, which has just over 2,500 clones, around 85% seen once. With regard to this clone: Its antigen is as yet unknown.

No donor received preoperative chemotherapy or radiotherapy, or immunotherapy before or after surgery. Every patient either smoked or had heavy second-hand smoke exposure. Collected at least 2 cm from the tumor margin, the adjacent lung showed no malignant cells. CDR3 size: 15 residues. Germline CDR1 reads SGHVS; CDR2 reads FQNEAQ. V gave up 11 bases and J gave up 2 bases, with 18 bases separating them. General observations from the study: Versus adjacent lung, tumor T-cell richness and clonality were lower; density nonsignificantly.

The receptor was isolated from a man aged 40-50 years with small cell lung cancer. The rearrangement uses TRBV7-8 and TRBJ1-4; no clear D gene. Sequenced sample: normal tissue next to the tumor. The CDR3 loop reads CAPPIPLVTNEKLFF. CDR3 DNA: TGTGCCCCACCTATCCCGTTGGTCACTAATGAAAAACTGTTTTTT.